The entry that follows covers one TCR beta chain sequence. The antigen remains undetermined. This record comes from a study of radiotherapy plus CTLA-4 blockade in lung cancer. Overall study: With approximately 30% of patients having disease control, objective responses were seen in roughly 18%. Study observations and caveats: After radiotherapy and ipilimumab, tumor-derived clones expanded in peripheral blood.

This CDR3 is 15 amino acids long. CDR1 is SGHAT, CDR2 FQNNGV, per germline. V shed 4 bases and J 3 bases; nucleotides not matched to a gene: 8. Some clones are missing from TCRdb's copy, which holds only in-frame ones; the method was immunoSEQ multiplex PCR. The sample has roughly 86,000 clones; roughly four fifths are singletons. Patients with chemo-refractory metastatic non-small-cell lung cancer received focal radiation plus CTLA-4 blockade with ipilimumab. The receptor comes from a human donor with non-small cell lung cancer who had stable disease on radiotherapy plus ipilimumab. This sequence joins TRBV11-2 and TRBJ2-7; 8 nucleotides agree with TRBD2. The sequencing here drew on peripheral blood, taken from a patient treated with radiotherapy plus ipilimumab. This chain's CDR3 is CASSSDGSGVYEQYF. CDR3 nucleotides: TGTGCCAGCAGCTCAGACGGTAGCGGGGTCTACGAGCAGTACTTC.